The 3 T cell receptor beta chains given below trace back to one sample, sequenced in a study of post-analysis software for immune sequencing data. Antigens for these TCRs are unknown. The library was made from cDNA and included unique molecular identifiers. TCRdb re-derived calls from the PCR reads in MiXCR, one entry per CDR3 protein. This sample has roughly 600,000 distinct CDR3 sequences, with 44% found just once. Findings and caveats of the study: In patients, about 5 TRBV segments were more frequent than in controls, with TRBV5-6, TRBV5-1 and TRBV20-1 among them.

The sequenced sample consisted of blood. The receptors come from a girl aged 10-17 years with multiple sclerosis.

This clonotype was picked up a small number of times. The CDR3 sequence: CASSSWARGGGYGYTF. The CDR3 DNA sequence: TGTGCCAGCAGTTCGTGGGCAAGAGGGGGCGGCTATGGCTACACCTTC. The chain is built from TRBV12-3 or TRBV12-4 and TRBJ1-2; TRBD1 aligns across 7 bases. Trimming cost V 4 bases and J 4 bases; bases outside gene matches: 12. The CDR3 sequence is 16 residues long.

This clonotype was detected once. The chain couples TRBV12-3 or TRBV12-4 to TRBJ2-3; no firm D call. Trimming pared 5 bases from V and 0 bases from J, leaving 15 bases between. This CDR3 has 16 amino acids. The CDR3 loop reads CASSAFGYYSTDTQYF. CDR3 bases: TGTGCCAGCAGTGCCTTTGGTTACTACAGCACAGATACGCAGTATTTT.

CDR3 amino acids: CASSLQGPSSYNEQFF. CDR3 nucleotides: TGTGCCAGCAGTTTACAGGGTCCGAGCTCCTACAATGAGCAGTTCTTC. V gene TRBV6-6 combines with J gene TRBJ2-1; possible D gene TRBD1, 6 bases. The CDR3 consists of 16 residues. In germline, CDR1 is MNHNY, CDR2 SVGAGI (reference sequence). Trimming took off 4 bases at V and 0 bases at J, with 13 bases between the two ends.